This TCR beta chain was sequenced during a study of blood T cells in healthy people across ages. About the study: Template switching captured about one barcoded beta molecule per two T cells. Study-level findings and limits: Naive CD4+ cell counts and diversity both ran higher in long-lived than in aged donors. PBMC samples, being unsorted, prevented any conclusive comparison of naive and antigen-experienced cells.

A second PCR of roughly 7 to 11 cycles used a sample-barcoded 5' primer and a J-beta primer mix. Individual samples furnished no less than 2.5 million CDR3-containing paired-end reads apiece. TCRdb called the 5' RACE reads again in MiXCR, with one record for every CDR3 protein. There are about 1,500,000 distinct CDR3 sequences in the sample; roughly 30% occur only once, and roughly 8% lies in the top ten. This clonotype was found a few times. Its matching antigen is unknown. The length of the CDR3 is 12 residues. Germline CDR1 is MNHNY and CDR2 is SVGAGI (reference sequence). The V end was cut by 6 bases, the J end by 5 bases, with 10 bases between.

The V call is TRBV6-6, the J call TRBJ1-1; D is unresolved. This clonotype was obtained from a woman in her 30s in good health. Sequenced material: blood. The CDR3 region is CASSSGSTEAFF. CDR3 DNA sequence: TGTGCCAGCAGCTCCGGTAGTACTGAAGCTTTCTTT.